This T cell receptor (beta chain) was sequenced in a study of T cell repertoires in cytomegalovirus infection. The study, taken as a whole, reports: The response measured ex vivo was dominated by TCR beta clonotypes (HLA-C-restricted and CMV-specific).

V was shortened by 6 bases and J by 0 bases, with 11 bases between the two germline ends. The CDR3 consists of 14 residues. TCRdb re-called the reads with MiXCR, one entry per CDR3 protein. Here the sample spans around 490,000 distinct CDR3 sequences, more than 25% being singletons. There are a few counts of this clonotype. Its antigen is undetermined. The receptor was isolated from a human donor in good health (CMV status not recorded). Some clones in this sample may be carry-over from other donors' samples. The sample was PBMCs. The J gene is TRBJ1-1, the V gene TRBV12-3 or TRBV12-4, with D possibly matching TRBD1 (6 bases). CDR3 sequence (DNA): TGTGCCAGCAGACTAGGGGGACTGAACACTGAAGCTTTCTTT. It is translated as CASRLGGLNTEAFF.